This paragraph covers one TCR beta chain sequence. What it recognizes is unknown. cDNA came from about 0.51 to 1 ug RNA primed by random hexamers. Amplification of TCR beta CDR3 used immunoSEQ multiplex PCR across 54 Vbeta and 13 Jbeta. MiXCR, run by TCRdb on the immunoSEQ multiplex PCR reads, gives a single entry per CDR3 protein. This sample has roughly 160,000 distinct CDR3 sequences; approximately 95% occur once, and the top ten carry about 0.13%. The CDR3 has 14 residues. The germline gives CDR1 DFQATT, CDR2 SNEGSKA (reference sequence). Trimming took 4 bases from V and 0 from J, leaving 10 bases between them. These data belong to a study of CD8 T cells in Susac syndrome. Overall study context: Susac syndrome patients were untreated, on corticosteroids with some adding intravenous immunoglobulin, or on intravenous immunoglobulin only.

Whole-study results and caveats: Regarding the TCR sequencing and HLA analysis, the study admitted that a relatively small number of individuals were involved.

Sample: CD4+ T cells from PBMCs. V is TRBV20-1 and J is TRBJ2-1; the D is unclear. The clonotype comes from a human donor with Susac syndrome. CDR3 DNA: TGCAGTGCTATAGGCGGTGGCTCCTACAATGAGCAGTTCTTC. Its protein is CSAIGGGSYNEQFF.